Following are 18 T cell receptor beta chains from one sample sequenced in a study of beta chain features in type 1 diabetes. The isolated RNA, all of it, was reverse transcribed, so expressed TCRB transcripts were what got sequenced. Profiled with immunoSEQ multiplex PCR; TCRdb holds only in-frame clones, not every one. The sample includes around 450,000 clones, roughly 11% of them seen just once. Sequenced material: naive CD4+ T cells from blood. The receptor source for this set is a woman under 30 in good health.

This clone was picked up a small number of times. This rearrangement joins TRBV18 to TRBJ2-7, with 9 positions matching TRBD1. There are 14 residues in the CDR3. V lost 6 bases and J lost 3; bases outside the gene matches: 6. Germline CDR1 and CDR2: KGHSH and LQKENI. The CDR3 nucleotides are TGTGCCAGCTCCCGGGACAGGGCTATCTACGAGCAGTACTTC. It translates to CASSRDRAIYEQYF.

CDR3 nucleotide sequence: TGTGCCAGCAGCTTAGGCACCTATAACACAGATACGCAGTATTTT. Translating it yields CASSLGTYNTDTQYF. This chain uses TRBV7-2 with TRBJ2-3; no clear D gene. Germline V gene data show CDR1 as SGHTA and CDR2 as FQGNSA. CDR3 size: 15 residues. V was pared by 1 base and J by 2 bases, with 10 bases between.

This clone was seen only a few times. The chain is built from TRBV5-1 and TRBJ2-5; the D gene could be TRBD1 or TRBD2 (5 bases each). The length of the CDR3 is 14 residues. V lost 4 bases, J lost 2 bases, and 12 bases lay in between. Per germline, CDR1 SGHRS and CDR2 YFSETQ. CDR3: CASSTGTRQETQYF. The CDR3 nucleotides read TGCGCCAGCAGCACCGGGACGAGACAAGAGACCCAGTACTTC.

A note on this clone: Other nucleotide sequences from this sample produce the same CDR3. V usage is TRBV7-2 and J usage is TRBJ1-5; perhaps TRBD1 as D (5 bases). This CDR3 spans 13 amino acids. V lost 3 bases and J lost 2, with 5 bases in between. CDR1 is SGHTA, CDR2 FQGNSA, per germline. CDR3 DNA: TGTGCCAGCAGCTTCAGGGGCAATCAGCCCCAGCATTTT. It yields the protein CASSFRGNQPQHF.

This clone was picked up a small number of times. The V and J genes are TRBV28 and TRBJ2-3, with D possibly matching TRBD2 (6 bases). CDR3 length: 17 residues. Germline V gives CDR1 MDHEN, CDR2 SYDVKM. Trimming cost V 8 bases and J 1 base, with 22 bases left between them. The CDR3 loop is CASFKFPLAPRTDTQYF. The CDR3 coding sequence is TGTGCCAGCTTCAAGTTCCCCCTAGCGCCACGCACAGATACGCAGTATTTT.

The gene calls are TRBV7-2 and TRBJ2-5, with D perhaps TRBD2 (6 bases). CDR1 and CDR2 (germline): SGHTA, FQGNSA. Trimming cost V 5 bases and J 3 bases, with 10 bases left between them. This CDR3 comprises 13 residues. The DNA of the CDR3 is TGTGCCAGCAGCGCGGGACCGAAAGAGACCCAGTACTTC. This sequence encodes CASSAGPKETQYF.

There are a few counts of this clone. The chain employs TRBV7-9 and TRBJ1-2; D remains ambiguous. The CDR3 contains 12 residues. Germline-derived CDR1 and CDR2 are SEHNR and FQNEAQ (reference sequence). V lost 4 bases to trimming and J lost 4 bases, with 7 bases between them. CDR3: CASSSVLYGYTF. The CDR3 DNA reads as TGTGCCAGCAGCTCGGTTCTCTATGGCTACACCTTC.

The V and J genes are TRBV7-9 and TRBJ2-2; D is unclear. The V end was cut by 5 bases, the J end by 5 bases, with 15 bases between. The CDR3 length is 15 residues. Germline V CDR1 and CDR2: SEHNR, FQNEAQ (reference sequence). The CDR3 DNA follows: TGTGCCAGCAGCGCTACCACAGTTATTACCGGGGAGCTGTTTTTT. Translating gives CASSATTVITGELFF.

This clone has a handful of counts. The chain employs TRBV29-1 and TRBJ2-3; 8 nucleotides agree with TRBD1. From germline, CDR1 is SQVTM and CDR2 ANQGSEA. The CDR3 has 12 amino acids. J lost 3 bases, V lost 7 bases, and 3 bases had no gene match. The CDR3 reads CSGGQATDTQYF. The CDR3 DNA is TGCAGCGGGGGACAGGCGACAGATACGCAGTATTTT.

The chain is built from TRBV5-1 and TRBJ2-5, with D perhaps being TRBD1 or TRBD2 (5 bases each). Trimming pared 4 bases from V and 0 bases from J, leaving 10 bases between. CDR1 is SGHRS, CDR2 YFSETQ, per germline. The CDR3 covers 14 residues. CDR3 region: CASSDGTYQETQYF. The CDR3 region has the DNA TGCGCCAGCAGCGATGGGACCTACCAAGAGACCCAGTACTTC.

The CDR3 nucleotides read TGTGCCAGCAGTTACGAAGGCAGCTCTGGGGCCAACGTCCTGACTTTC. It is translated as CASSYEGSSGANVLTF. The rearrangement links TRBV6-5 to TRBJ2-6; D is unclear. This CDR3 contains 16 residues. Germline V CDR1 and CDR2: MNHEY, SVGAGI. The V end was cut by 2 bases, the J end by 0 bases, with 8 bases between.

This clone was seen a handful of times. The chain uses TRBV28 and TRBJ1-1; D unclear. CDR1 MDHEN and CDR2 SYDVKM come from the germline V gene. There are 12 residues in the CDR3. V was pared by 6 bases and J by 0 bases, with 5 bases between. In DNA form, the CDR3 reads TGTGCCAGCAGATCAGTGAACACTGAAGCTTTCTTT. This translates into CASRSVNTEAFF.

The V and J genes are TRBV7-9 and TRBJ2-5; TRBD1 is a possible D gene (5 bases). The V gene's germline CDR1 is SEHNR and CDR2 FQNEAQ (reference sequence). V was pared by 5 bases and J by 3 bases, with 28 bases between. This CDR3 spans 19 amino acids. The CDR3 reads CASSPRALGAPRIKETQYF. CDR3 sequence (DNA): TGTGCCAGCAGCCCCCGGGCTCTAGGGGCACCGAGGATCAAAGAGACCCAGTACTTC. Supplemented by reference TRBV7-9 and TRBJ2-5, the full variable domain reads DTGVSQNPRHKITKRGQNVTFRCDPISEHNRLYWYRQTLGQGPEFLTYFQNEAQLEKSRLLSDRFSAERPKGSFSTLEIQRTEQGDSAMYLCASSPRALGAPRIKETQYFGPGTRLLVL.

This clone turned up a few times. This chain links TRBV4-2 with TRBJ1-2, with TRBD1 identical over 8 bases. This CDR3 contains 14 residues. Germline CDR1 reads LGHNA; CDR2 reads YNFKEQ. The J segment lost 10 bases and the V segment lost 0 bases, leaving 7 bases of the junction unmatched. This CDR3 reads CASSQDRDRRFYTF. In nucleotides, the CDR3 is TGTGCCAGCAGCCAAGATCGGGACAGGCGGTTCTACACCTTC.

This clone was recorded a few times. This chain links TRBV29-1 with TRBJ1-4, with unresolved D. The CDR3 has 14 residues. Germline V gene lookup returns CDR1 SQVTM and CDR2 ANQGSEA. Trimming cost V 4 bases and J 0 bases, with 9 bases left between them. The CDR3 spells CSVGGEATNEKLFF. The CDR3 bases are TGCAGCGTTGGAGGAGAGGCAACTAATGAAAAACTGTTTTTT. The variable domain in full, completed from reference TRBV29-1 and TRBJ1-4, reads SAVISQKPSRDICQRGTSLTIQCQVDSQVTMMFWYRQQPGQSLTLIATANQGSEATYESGFVIDKFPISRPNLTFSTLTVSNMSPEDSSIYLCSVGGEATNEKLFFGSGTQLSVL.

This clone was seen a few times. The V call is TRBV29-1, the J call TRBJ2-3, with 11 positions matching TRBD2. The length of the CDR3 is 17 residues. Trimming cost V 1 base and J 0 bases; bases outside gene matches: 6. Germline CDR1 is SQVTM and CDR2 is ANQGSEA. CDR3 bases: TGCAGCGTTGAAGGGGTGACTAGCGGGGCTAGCACAGATACGCAGTATTTT. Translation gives CSVEGVTSGASTDTQYF.

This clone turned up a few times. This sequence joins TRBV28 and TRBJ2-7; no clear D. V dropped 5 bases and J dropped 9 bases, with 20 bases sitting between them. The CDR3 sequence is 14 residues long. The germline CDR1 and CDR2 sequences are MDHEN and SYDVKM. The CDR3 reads CASSLTLGQFGQYV. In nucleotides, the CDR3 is TGTGCCAGCAGTCTCACCCTTGGGCAGTTCGGGCAGTACGTC.

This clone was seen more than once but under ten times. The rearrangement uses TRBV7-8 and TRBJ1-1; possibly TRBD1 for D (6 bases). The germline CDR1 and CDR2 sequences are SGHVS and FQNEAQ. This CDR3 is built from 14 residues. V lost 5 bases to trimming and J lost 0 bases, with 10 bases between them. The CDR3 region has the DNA TGTGCCAGCAGCCAAGACAGGCTGAACACTGAAGCTTTCTTT. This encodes CASSQDRLNTEAFF.